This TCR beta chain was obtained from a study of regulatory T cells in long-lasting Graves disease. Background on the study: Patients with new Graves' disease had used antithyroid drugs below 3 months. The study's findings and limits: Segments TRBV28, TRBJ1-2 and TRBJ2-5 showed preferential usage in persistent disease.

Time point given: newly diagnosed GD, antithyroid drugs for less than 3 months. The TCR library was made from RNA that had been extracted from PBMCs in TRIzol. With iRepertoire HTBI primers and Arm-PCR of CDR3 regions, TCR beta libraries were built. TCRdb processed the multiplex PCR reads anew with MiXCR; each CDR3 protein has one entry. The table has around 420,000 distinct CDR3 sequences, 15% to 17% seen once. This clonotype was detected ten times or more. Its antigen remains unidentified. Losses at the gene ends were 3 bases for V and 7 bases for J; bases not matched to a gene: 8. Looked up from germline, CDR1 is SGHTA and CDR2 is FQGNSA. CDR3 length: 15 residues.

This sample comprised peripheral blood mononuclear cells (PBMCs), obtained at new diagnosis, from a patient treated with antithyroid drugs. The source of this sequence is a female donor with Graves disease. This chain uses TRBV7-2 with TRBJ2-3; 9 bases are shared with TRBD2. The CDR3 DNA is TGTGCCAGCAGCTTTGGTGCCCTAGCGGGGTATACGCAGTATTTT. Protein sequence: CASSFGALAGYTQYF.